The rows below give T cell receptor beta chains drawn from one sample of a study of control samples from healthy donors and cancer patients. This table comes from immunoSEQ multiplex PCR, and its TCRdb copy is limited to in-frame clones, with some not included. The top ten clones hold over 5% of a sample with around 76,000 clones, 94% of them seen once. The sequenced material came from blood. Source of these receptors: a woman aged 40 to 55 in good health. Both conserved end residues are part of each CDR3. Each record gives: clone size, J gene, V gene, D gene, CDR3 DNA, CDR3 protein. A D gene is named only where the DNA matches it firmly. Clone size is shown for a subset of rows, as once, few, many or a class of expanded clone.

clone_size: -
j_call: TRBJ1-6
v_call: TRBV6-2/TRBV6-3
d_call: -
cdr3_nt: TGTGCCAGCAGTCAAGCCCTACAGGGTTTTTCACCCCTCCACTTT
cdr3_aa: CASSQALQGFSPLHF

clone_size: -
j_call: TRBJ2-2
v_call: TRBV7-2
d_call: -
cdr3_nt: TGTGCCAGCAGCTTAGACGGAACTAACACCGGGGAGCTGTTTTTT
cdr3_aa: CASSLDGTNTGELFF

clone_size: -
j_call: TRBJ2-5
v_call: TRBV5-1
d_call: -
cdr3_nt: TGCGCCAGCAGCTTGGGCGCAGAGACCCAGTACTTC
cdr3_aa: CASSLGAETQYF

clone_size: once
j_call: TRBJ2-3
v_call: TRBV10-3
d_call: -
cdr3_nt: TGTGCCATCAGTGAGTCGTCAGGAAGGGGAGATACGCAGTATTTT
cdr3_aa: CAISESSGRGDTQYF

clone_size: -
j_call: TRBJ1-5
v_call: TRBV19
d_call: TRBD1
cdr3_nt: TGTGCCAGTAGCCAGGACAGGATTGATCAGCCCCAGCATTTT
cdr3_aa: CASSQDRIDQPQHF

clone_size: -
j_call: TRBJ2-1
v_call: TRBV3-1/TRBV3-2
d_call: TRBD2
cdr3_nt: TGTGCCAGCAGCCAGTGGACTAGCGGAGGGAACAATGAGCAGTTCTTC
cdr3_aa: CASSQWTSGGNNEQFF

clone_size: -
j_call: TRBJ2-1
v_call: TRBV5-1
d_call: -
cdr3_nt: TGCGCCAGCAGCCTACTAATCGGGGCTGGATACAATGAGCAGTTCTTC
cdr3_aa: CASSLLIGAGYNEQFF

clone_size: once
j_call: TRBJ1-1
v_call: TRBV2
d_call: -
cdr3_nt: TGTGCCAGCAACTCGGGACGGTCGAACACTGAAGCTTTCTTT
cdr3_aa: CASNSGRSNTEAFF

clone_size: -
j_call: TRBJ2-5
v_call: TRBV24-1
d_call: TRBD2
cdr3_nt: TGTGCCACCAGTGAAGGACTAGCACGTGAGACCCAGTACTTC
cdr3_aa: CATSEGLARETQYF

clone_size: -
j_call: TRBJ2-5
v_call: TRBV11-2
d_call: -
cdr3_nt: TGTGCCAGCAGCATCGACAGGCGGGAGACCCAGTACTTC
cdr3_aa: CASSIDRRETQYF

clone_size: -
j_call: TRBJ1-1
v_call: TRBV9
d_call: TRBD1
cdr3_nt: TGTGCCAGCAGCCCAGTTGGACAGGGGGTAACTGAAGCTTTCTTT
cdr3_aa: CASSPVGQGVTEAFF

clone_size: -
j_call: TRBJ2-1
v_call: TRBV27
d_call: -
cdr3_nt: TGTGCCAGCAGTCAAAATTCCAATGAGCAGTTCTTC
cdr3_aa: CASSQNSNEQFF

clone_size: once
j_call: TRBJ2-6
v_call: TRBV19
d_call: -
cdr3_nt: TGTGCCAGTAGTCCCACCCCAGGGGCTGGGGCCAACGTCCTGACTTTC
cdr3_aa: CASSPTPGAGANVLTF

clone_size: -
j_call: TRBJ1-2
v_call: TRBV5-4
d_call: -
cdr3_nt: TGTGCCAGCAGCTTTGGGGGTGATGGCTACACCTTC
cdr3_aa: CASSFGGDGYTF

clone_size: -
j_call: TRBJ2-4
v_call: TRBV19
d_call: -
cdr3_nt: TGTGCCAGTAGTATACTGGCGGGGTCCCTAAACATTCAGTACTTC
cdr3_aa: CASSILAGSLNIQYF

clone_size: -
j_call: TRBJ1-4
v_call: TRBV6-5
d_call: -
cdr3_nt: TGTGCCAGCGGACAAGAAAAACTGTTTTTT
cdr3_aa: CASGQEKLFF

clone_size: -
j_call: TRBJ2-7
v_call: TRBV11-2
d_call: -
cdr3_nt: TGTGCCAGCACCTTAAACCATGGGGACTACGAGCAGTACTTC
cdr3_aa: CASTLNHGDYEQYF

clone_size: -
j_call: TRBJ2-5
v_call: TRBV2
d_call: -
cdr3_nt: TGTGCCAGCCCACGGAAGGGTCAACAGAGGTCCCAGTACTTC
cdr3_aa: CASPRKGQQRSQYF

clone_size: -
j_call: TRBJ2-4
v_call: TRBV10-1
d_call: TRBD1
cdr3_nt: TGCGCCAGCAGTCCGGGACAGGCGAACATTCAGTACTTC
cdr3_aa: CASSPGQANIQYF

clone_size: once
j_call: TRBJ1-4
v_call: TRBV9
d_call: -
cdr3_nt: TGTGCCAGCAGCGGGGGGAGGGCAACTAATGAAAAACTGTTTTTT
cdr3_aa: CASSGGRATNEKLFF

clone_size: -
j_call: TRBJ2-5
v_call: TRBV10-1
d_call: TRBD1
cdr3_nt: TGCGCCAGCAGCGAAAGTACAGGGGGCAAGGAGACCCAGTACTTC
cdr3_aa: CASSESTGGKETQYF

clone_size: -
j_call: TRBJ2-1
v_call: TRBV6-6
d_call: -
cdr3_nt: TGTGCCAGCAGTTACTCAAACCCCCGCGACAATGAGCAGTTCTTC
cdr3_aa: CASSYSNPRDNEQFF

clone_size: few
j_call: TRBJ2-7
v_call: TRBV7-2
d_call: TRBD2
cdr3_nt: TGTGCCAGCAGCTCCCTAGCGGGAGCGCCCTCCGAGCAGTACTTC
cdr3_aa: CASSSLAGAPSEQYF

clone_size: -
j_call: TRBJ2-3
v_call: TRBV9
d_call: -
cdr3_nt: TGTGCCAGCAGCGTAGTGTCCGGTAGCACAGATACGCAGTATTTT
cdr3_aa: CASSVVSGSTDTQYF

clone_size: -
j_call: TRBJ1-2
v_call: TRBV4-3
d_call: -
cdr3_nt: TGCGCCAGCAGCCAAGACGGAGGAAGCCTCAACTATGGCTACACCTTC
cdr3_aa: CASSQDGGSLNYGYTF

clone_size: once
j_call: TRBJ1-4
v_call: TRBV5-1
d_call: TRBD1
cdr3_nt: TGCGCCAGCAGCTGGGACAGCTCTGATGAAAAACTGTTTTTT
cdr3_aa: CASSWDSSDEKLFF

clone_size: -
j_call: TRBJ1-3
v_call: TRBV10-3
d_call: -
cdr3_nt: TGTGCCACGACAACGGAGAGCTCTGGAAACACCATATATTTT
cdr3_aa: CATTTESSGNTIYF

clone_size: -
j_call: TRBJ2-5
v_call: TRBV6-5
d_call: -
cdr3_nt: TGTGCCAGCAGTACACAGGTTTTCCAAGAGACCCAGTACTTC
cdr3_aa: CASSTQVFQETQYF

clone_size: -
j_call: TRBJ1-2
v_call: TRBV19
d_call: -
cdr3_nt: TGTGCCAGTAGTGCCCCGTTGGGGGTTCACACCTTC
cdr3_aa: CASSAPLGVHTF

clone_size: -
j_call: TRBJ1-5
v_call: TRBV5-6
d_call: -
cdr3_nt: TGTGCCAGCAGCTTGGGCCCCTTCTATAGCAATCAGCCCCAGCATTTT
cdr3_aa: CASSLGPFYSNQPQHF

clone_size: -
j_call: TRBJ1-1
v_call: TRBV5-1
d_call: -
cdr3_nt: TGCGCCAGCTCAAGGAGGGAGAACACTGAAGCTTTCTTT
cdr3_aa: CASSRRENTEAFF

clone_size: -
j_call: TRBJ1-1
v_call: TRBV6-5
d_call: -
cdr3_nt: TGTGCCAGCAGTTACTCCTATCATATGAACACTGAAGCTTTCTTT
cdr3_aa: CASSYSYHMNTEAFF

clone_size: -
j_call: TRBJ2-1
v_call: TRBV27
d_call: TRBD2
cdr3_nt: TGTGCCAGCAGTCCCCGGCTAGCGGGGTATGAGCAGTTCTTC
cdr3_aa: CASSPRLAGYEQFF

clone_size: -
j_call: TRBJ2-3
v_call: TRBV4-2
d_call: TRBD2
cdr3_nt: TGTGCCAGCAGCCAACAGACTAGCGGGGGCTTCACAGATACGCAGTATTTT
cdr3_aa: CASSQQTSGGFTDTQYF

clone_size: -
j_call: TRBJ1-5
v_call: TRBV9
d_call: -
cdr3_nt: TGTGCCAGCAGCGTAGGATCGTCACCCGCCAATCAGCCCCAGCATTTT
cdr3_aa: CASSVGSSPANQPQHF

clone_size: -
j_call: TRBJ2-7
v_call: TRBV4-3
d_call: -
cdr3_nt: TGCGCCAGCAGCCCCCATTCAGCAGGGACGGACGAGCAGTACTTC
cdr3_aa: CASSPHSAGTDEQYF

clone_size: once
j_call: TRBJ2-5
v_call: TRBV5-1
d_call: TRBD1
cdr3_nt: TGCGCCAGCAGCCTGACAGGGGGCGCAGAGACCCAGTACTTC
cdr3_aa: CASSLTGGAETQYF

clone_size: -
j_call: TRBJ1-5
v_call: TRBV7-2
d_call: -
cdr3_nt: TGTGCCAGCAGCCTCGGGCAGGGGCATCAGCCCCAGCATTTT
cdr3_aa: CASSLGQGHQPQHF

clone_size: -
j_call: TRBJ2-1
v_call: TRBV6-2/TRBV6-3
d_call: -
cdr3_nt: TGTGCCAGCAGTTACCCTGCCGAAGCGGGTGCAGGCCATGAGCAGTTCTTC
cdr3_aa: CASSYPAEAGAGHEQFF

clone_size: -
j_call: TRBJ2-7
v_call: TRBV28
d_call: -
cdr3_nt: TGTGCCAGCAGCGACCCTAGGAGGGGCGAGCAGTACTTC
cdr3_aa: CASSDPRRGEQYF

clone_size: -
j_call: TRBJ2-7
v_call: TRBV5-1
d_call: TRBD1
cdr3_nt: TGCGCCAGCAGCTTGGATTCCCTCGGGACAGGAACCTACGAGCAGTACTTC
cdr3_aa: CASSLDSLGTGTYEQYF

clone_size: -
j_call: TRBJ2-7
v_call: TRBV6-5
d_call: -
cdr3_nt: TGTGCCAGCAGCCGCTGGGGGACACAAAACGAGCAGTACTTC
cdr3_aa: CASSRWGTQNEQYF

clone_size: -
j_call: TRBJ2-5
v_call: TRBV6-1
d_call: -
cdr3_nt: TGTGCCAGCAGTGAAGCCCAGGGTCAAGAGACCCAGTACTTC
cdr3_aa: CASSEAQGQETQYF